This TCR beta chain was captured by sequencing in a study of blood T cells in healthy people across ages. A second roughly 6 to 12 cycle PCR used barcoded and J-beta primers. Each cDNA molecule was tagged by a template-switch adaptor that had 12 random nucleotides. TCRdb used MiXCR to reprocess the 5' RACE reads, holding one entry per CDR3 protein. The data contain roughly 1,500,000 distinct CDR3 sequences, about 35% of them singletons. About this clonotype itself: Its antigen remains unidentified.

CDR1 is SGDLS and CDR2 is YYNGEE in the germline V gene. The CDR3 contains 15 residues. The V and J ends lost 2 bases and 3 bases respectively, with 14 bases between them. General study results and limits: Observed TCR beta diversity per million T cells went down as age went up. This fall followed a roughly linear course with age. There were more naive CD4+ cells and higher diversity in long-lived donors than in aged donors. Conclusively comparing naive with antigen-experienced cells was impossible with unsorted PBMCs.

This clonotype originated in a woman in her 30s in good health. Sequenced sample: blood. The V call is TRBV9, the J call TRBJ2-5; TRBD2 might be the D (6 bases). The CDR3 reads CASSVGLAQEETQYF. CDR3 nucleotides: TGTGCCAGCAGCGTCGGCCTAGCGCAAGAAGAGACCCAGTACTTC.